The T cell receptor beta chain under discussion was sequenced for a study of cytomegalovirus exposure and HLA in healthy donors. Amplification used 60 Vbeta primers and 13 Jbeta primers. Measured with immunoSEQ multiplex PCR; TCRdb has only the in-frame clones, and not every one. The sample holds 93,000 or so clones, around 77% seen once. This clone was recorded a few times. The antigen is undetermined. Study-level findings and limits: Among TCR beta chains, those listed as cytomegalovirus-associated numbered some 160.

At collection, donors were nominally healthy, but unrecorded immune exposures were probable. Deletions cut 4 bases from V and 6 bases from J, with 14 bases between. CDR3 size: 14 residues. From germline, CDR1 is SGDLS and CDR2 YYNGEE. The sample was PBMCs. The TCR sequence derives from a man aged 50-60 years in good health and CMV-seropositive. This chain links TRBV9 with TRBJ2-1; no firm D call. The CDR3 here is CASSSSPTFNEQFF. The CDR3, as DNA: TGTGCCAGCAGCTCCAGTCCAACATTCAATGAGCAGTTCTTC.